The clone carrying this T cell receptor (beta chain) was seen a few times. Its target is not known. The sample originates from a study of beta chain features in type 1 diabetes. Whole-study findings and limits: All four CD4+ subsets of Type 1 diabetes patients contained TCRB CDR3s that were moderately but significantly shorter.

CDR3 length: 14 amino acids. Trimming cost V 3 bases and J 6 bases; bases outside gene matches: 0. CDR1 and CDR2 from the germline V gene are SNHLY and FYNNEI. Roughly 100 mL of blood, on average, came from one heparinised draw per donor. Isolated RNA was reverse transcribed in full, so expressed TCRB transcripts were sequenced. About 3.7 million reads per sample were averaged for naive, central memory and regulatory samples. Profiled with immunoSEQ multiplex PCR; TCRdb holds only in-frame clones, not every one. The sample includes about 260,000 clones, about a fifth of them seen just once. The chain is built from TRBV2 and TRBJ2-1, with TRBD2 matching 12 bases. This clonotype originated in a middle-aged woman with type 1 diabetes. Sequencing used naive CD4+ T cells from blood. The CDR3 loop reads CASSETSGSNEQFF. CDR3 nucleotides: TGTGCCAGCAGTGAGACTAGCGGGAGCAATGAGCAGTTCTTC.